The TCR beta chain described here comes from a study of blood T cell repertoires in COVID-19. For the study at large: From the United States, Italy and Spain came samples of acute and convalescent COVID-19.

The CDR3 has 14 amino acids. V lost 6 bases and J lost 8; bases outside the gene matches: 8. Germline assignment: CDR1 SNHLY and CDR2 FYNNEI. This clone was recorded only once. Per the original data handling: Reference gene primer amplification in the assay estimated nucleated cell counts. Profiled with immunoSEQ multiplex PCR; TCRdb holds only in-frame clones, not every one. That table is the source of V, J and clone size, and D and trimming were worked out from the DNA. Among about 72,000 clones, approximately 84% were seen once, and the ten largest hold approximately 11%. Source material: peripheral blood. This clonotype was obtained from a man between 65 and 85 years old with active or convalescent COVID-19. The genes are TRBV2 and TRBJ1-4; 8 positions agree with TRBD1. The CDR3 reads CASSKGTGNEKLFF. The DNA of the CDR3 is TGTGCCAGCAGCAAAGGGACAGGCAACGAAAAACTGTTTTTT.